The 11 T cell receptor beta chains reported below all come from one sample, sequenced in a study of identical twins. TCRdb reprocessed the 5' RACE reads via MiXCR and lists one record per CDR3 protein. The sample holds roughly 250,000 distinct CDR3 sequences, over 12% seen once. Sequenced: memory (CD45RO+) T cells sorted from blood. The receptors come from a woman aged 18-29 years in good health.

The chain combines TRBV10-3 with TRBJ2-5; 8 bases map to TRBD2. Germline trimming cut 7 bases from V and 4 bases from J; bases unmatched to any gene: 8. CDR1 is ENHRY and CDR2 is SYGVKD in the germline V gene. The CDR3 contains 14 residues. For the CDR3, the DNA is TGTGCCATCAAGGAAAGCGGGAGTTCAGAGACCCAGTACTTC. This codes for CAIKESGSSETQYF.

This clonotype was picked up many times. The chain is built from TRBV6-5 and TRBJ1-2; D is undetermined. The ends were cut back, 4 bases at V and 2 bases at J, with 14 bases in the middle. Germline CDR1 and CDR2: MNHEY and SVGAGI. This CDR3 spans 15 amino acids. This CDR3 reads CASSSSNEANYGYTF. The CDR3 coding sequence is TGTGCCAGCAGTTCGTCGAATGAGGCAAACTATGGCTACACCTTC.

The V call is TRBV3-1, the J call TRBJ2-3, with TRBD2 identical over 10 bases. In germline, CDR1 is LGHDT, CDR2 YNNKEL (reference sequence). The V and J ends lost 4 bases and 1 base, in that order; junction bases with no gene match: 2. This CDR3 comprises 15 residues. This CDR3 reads CASSPSGGRTDTQYF. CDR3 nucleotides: TGTGCCAGCAGCCCTAGCGGGGGCCGCACAGATACGCAGTATTTT.

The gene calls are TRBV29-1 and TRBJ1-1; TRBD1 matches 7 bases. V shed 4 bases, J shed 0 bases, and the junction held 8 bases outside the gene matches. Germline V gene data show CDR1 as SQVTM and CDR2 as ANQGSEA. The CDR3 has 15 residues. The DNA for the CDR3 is TGCAGCGTTGCGCGGGGACAGCCTCTGAACACTGAAGCTTTCTTT. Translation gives CSVARGQPLNTEAFF.

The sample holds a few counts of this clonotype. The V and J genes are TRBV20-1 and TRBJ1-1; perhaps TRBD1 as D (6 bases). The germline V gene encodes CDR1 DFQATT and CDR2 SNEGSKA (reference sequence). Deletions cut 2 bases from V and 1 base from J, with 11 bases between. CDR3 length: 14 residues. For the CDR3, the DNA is TGCAGTGCTAGACCCCTGACAGGGAACACTGAAGCTTTCTTT. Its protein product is CSARPLTGNTEAFF.

DNA for the CDR3: TGTGCCTGGAAGGGGCAGGGATCCGGCAGCGGCTCCTACGAGCAGTACTTC. Its protein product is CAWKGQGSGSGSYEQYF. V usage is TRBV30 and J usage is TRBJ2-7; tentatively, D is TRBD1 or TRBD2 (5 bases each). CDR1 GTSNPN and CDR2 SVGIG come from the germline V gene (reference sequence). The CDR3 has 17 amino acids. The ends were cut back, 4 bases at V and 0 bases at J, with 22 bases in the middle. Full variable domain (remainder filled in from reference TRBV30 and TRBJ2-7): SQTIHQWPATLVQPVGSPLSLECTVEGTSNPNLYWYRQAAGRGLQLLFYSVGIGQISSEVPQNLSASRPQDRQFILSSKKLLLSDSGFYLCAWKGQGSGSGSYEQYFGPGTRLTVT.

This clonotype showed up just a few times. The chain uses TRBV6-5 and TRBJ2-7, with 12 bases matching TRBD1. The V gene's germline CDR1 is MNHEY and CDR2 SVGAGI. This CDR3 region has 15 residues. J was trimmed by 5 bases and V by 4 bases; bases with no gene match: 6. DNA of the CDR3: TGTGCCAGCAGTTCTACGGGACAGGGGGCCAACGAGCAGTACTTC. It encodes CASSSTGQGANEQYF.

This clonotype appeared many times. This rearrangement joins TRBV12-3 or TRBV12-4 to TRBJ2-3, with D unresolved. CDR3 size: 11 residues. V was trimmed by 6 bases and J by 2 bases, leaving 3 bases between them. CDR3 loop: CASSNTDTQYF. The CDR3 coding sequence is TGTGCCAGCAGCAACACAGATACGCAGTATTTT.

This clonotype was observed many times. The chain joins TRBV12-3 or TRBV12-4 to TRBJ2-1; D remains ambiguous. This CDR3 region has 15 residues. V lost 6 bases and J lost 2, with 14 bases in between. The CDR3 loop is CASRNFRSPYNEQFF. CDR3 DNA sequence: TGTGCCAGCAGAAACTTCAGATCCCCCTACAATGAGCAGTTCTTC.

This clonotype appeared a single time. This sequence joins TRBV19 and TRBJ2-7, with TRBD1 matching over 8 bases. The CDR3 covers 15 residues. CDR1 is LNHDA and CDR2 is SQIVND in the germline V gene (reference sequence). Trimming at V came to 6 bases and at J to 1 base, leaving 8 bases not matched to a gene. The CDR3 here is CASSKGQASSYEQYF. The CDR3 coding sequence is TGTGCCAGTAGCAAGGGACAGGCGAGTTCCTACGAGCAGTACTTC.

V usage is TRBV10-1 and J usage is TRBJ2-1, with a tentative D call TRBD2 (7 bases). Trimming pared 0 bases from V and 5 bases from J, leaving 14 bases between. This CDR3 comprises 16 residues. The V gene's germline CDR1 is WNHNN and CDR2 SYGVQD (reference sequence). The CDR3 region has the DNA TGCGCCAGCAGTGAGTCGAGCGGGACAATCAACAATGAGCAGTTCTTC. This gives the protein CASSESSGTINNEQFF.